This T cell receptor beta chain derives from a study of blood T cell repertoires in COVID-19. Enrolled through a virtual design, the participants were between roughly 18 and 100 years of age and came from about two dozen US areas. Donors of Cohort 3 who recovered were those that had two negative PCRs, clearance, or symptom resolution. Original handling: Nucleated cell counts were estimated from reference gene primer amplification. Sequencing used immunoSEQ multiplex PCR; TCRdb keeps in-frame clones, though not all of them. V and J calls and clone size are copied from that table; D and trimming were computed from the DNA. The sample has about 230,000 clones; 86% are singletons. The sequence was collected from a man aged 18 to 29 who had recovered from COVID-19. Sequenced: PBMCs or T cells enriched from blood (not recorded which).

This chain's CDR3 is CASSFNGGSGANVLTF. CDR3 sequence (DNA): TGTGCCAGCAGTTTCAATGGGGGGTCTGGGGCCAACGTCCTGACTTTC. This rearrangement joins TRBV28 to TRBJ2-6; possibly TRBD2 for D (6 bases). Trimming took off 3 bases at V and 1 base at J, with 10 bases between the two ends. Germline CDR1 reads MDHEN; CDR2 reads SYDVKM. The CDR3 runs to 16 residues. Filled out from reference TRBV28 and TRBJ2-6, the complete variable domain reads DVKVTQSSRYLVKRTGEKVFLECVQDMDHENMFWYRQDPGLGLRLIYFSYDVKMKEKGDIPEGYSVSREKKERFSLILESASTNQTSMYLCASSFNGGSGANVLTFGAGSRLTVL.